This T cell receptor (beta chain) derives from a study of blood T cell repertoires in COVID-19. The wider study: T cells, B-cell-depleted T cells, or PBMCs supplied cDNA or gDNA.

Germline V gene lookup returns CDR1 MNHEY and CDR2 SMNVEV (reference sequence). The CDR3 spans 14 residues. The V gene lost 2 bases and the J gene lost 6 bases, with 11 bases spanning the gap. TCRdb keeps only in-frame clones here, not all; method: immunoSEQ multiplex PCR. The table shows more than 200,000 clones, with around 89% occurring only once. This chain uses TRBV27 with TRBJ1-5, with a possible D match to TRBD1 (6 bases). This TCR was sampled from a woman between 25 and 40 years old who had recovered from COVID-19. Specimen: PBMCs or T cells enriched from blood (not recorded which). The CDR3 loop is CASSLSTGRQPQHF. The CDR3 DNA sequence: TGTGCCAGCAGTTTAAGCACAGGGCGTCAGCCCCAGCATTTT.